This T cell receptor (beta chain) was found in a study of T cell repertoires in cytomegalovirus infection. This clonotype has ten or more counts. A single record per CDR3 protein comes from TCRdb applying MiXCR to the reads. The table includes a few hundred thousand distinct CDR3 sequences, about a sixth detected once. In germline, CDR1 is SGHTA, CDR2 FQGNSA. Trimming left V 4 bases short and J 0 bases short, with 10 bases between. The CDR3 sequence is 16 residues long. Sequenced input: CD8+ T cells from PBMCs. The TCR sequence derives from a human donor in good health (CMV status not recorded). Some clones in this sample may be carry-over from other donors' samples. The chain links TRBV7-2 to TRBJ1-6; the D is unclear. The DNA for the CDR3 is TGTGCCAGCAGCTCCTACCCTGACTCCTATAATTCACCCCTCCACTTT. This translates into CASSSYPDSYNSPLHF.